This note documents a single TCR beta chain sequence. Antigen: not known. The sample comes from a study of cytomegalovirus exposure and HLA in healthy donors. Study findings and constraints: A later analysis associated 15,000 to 20,000 TCR beta sequences with HLA alleles at a 0.05 false discovery rate. Most CMV-associated TCR beta chains appeared HLA-restricted in a later analysis. Most TCR sequences were uncommon, yet certain public TCRs appeared in many donors.

Trimming removed 5 bases from V and 7 bases from J; junction bases left unmatched: 7. This CDR3 is 13 amino acids long. CDR1 and CDR2 (germline): SGHTA, FQGTGA. The donors were healthy bone marrow donors. PCR primers comprised 60 Vbeta and 13 Jbeta primers. Sequencing was performed with immunoSEQ multiplex PCR; in TCRdb, only in-frame clones are kept and a portion is missing. The sample has 100,000 to 150,000 clones, around 75% seen once. V gene TRBV7-3 combines with J gene TRBJ2-7; TRBD1 matches at 8 bases. This sequence was found in a woman between 45 and 65 years old in good health and CMV-seropositive. The source material was PBMCs. For the CDR3, the DNA is TGTGCCAGCAGCCCTGGGACAGGACGGGAGCAGTACTTC. Residues: CASSPGTGREQYF.